This T cell receptor (beta chain) appears in the sequencing data of a study of blood T cell repertoires in COVID-19. Across the whole study: Sites across the United States, Italy and Spain contributed samples from acute and convalescent COVID-19. The analysed material was cDNA or gDNA that came from T cells, B-cell-depleted T cells, or PBMCs.

The authors' processing: Amplification of reference gene primers provided the estimated nucleated cell counts. TCRdb keeps only in-frame clones here, not all; method: immunoSEQ multiplex PCR. D and trimming were read from the DNA, whereas the V and J calls and clone size are those reported in that table. Among 97,000 or so clones listed, about nine tenths were seen once. Germline lookup yields CDR1 KGHDR and CDR2 SFDVKD. This CDR3 region has 14 residues. V lost 4 bases to trimming and J lost 7 bases, with 13 bases between them. The sequence came from a man between 18 and 29 years old with acute or convalescent COVID-19. Sequenced sample: peripheral blood. The chain recombines TRBV24-1 with TRBJ2-1; a possible D gene is TRBD1 (7 bases). The CDR3 nucleotides read TGTGCCACCAGTGACTCAGGGGGGTCGAATGAGCAGTTCTTC. Its protein is CATSDSGGSNEQFF.